This TCR beta chain was recorded in a study of blood T cell repertoires in COVID-19 (dated by TCRdb to the early 2020s). Context from the whole study: Collaborator samples came from the United States, Italy and Spain and covered acute and convalescent phases of COVID-19. Where available, HLA class I and class II types were taken from metadata supplied by the sample provider and were not determined by assay-based typing. Nearly every sample came with metadata listing a de-identified subject ID, COVID-19 status, age in years and sex. Samples were obtained from the ongoing ImmuneRACE study (first 160 participants) and from 950 to 1,500 subjects provided by 6 global collaborators. Deeply sampled blood TCRbeta repertoires from subjects exposed to, actively infected with, or recovered from COVID-19 were included in the dataset. The material from the prospective study consisted of cDNA or gDNA derived from T cells, B-cell-depleted T cells, or PBMCs. A freely available public database, intended as a resource for researchers studying the immune response to SARS-CoV-2, is where the repertoires were released. Overall study results and their limits: The quantity of clinical and demographic metadata differed by source and by participant and was supplied without curation.

The germline V gene encodes CDR1 KGHSH and CDR2 LQKENI. The CDR3 measures 14 amino acids from cysteine to phenylalanine. Left in the record is the CDR3 DNA by itself, 42 bases read in frame from the first base. V is pruned by 3 bases and J by 5 bases, leaving 3 bases of the junction without a gene match. Each collaborating institution followed its own protocols to collect whole blood in K2EDTA tubes. For TCRbeta analysis, collaborator samples were shipped as frozen whole blood, as isolated PBMCs, or as DNA extracted from either sample type. About this clone: No cognate antigen has been identified for it. No much larger clone is present one base from it, and per-base qualities are unavailable.

The immunoSEQ Assay, a bias-controlled multiplex PCR, was used to amplify TCRbeta CDR3 regions from genomic DNA. In the source study's methods: The number of nucleated cells in each sample was estimated by amplification of reference gene primers within the assay. To quantify the absolute abundance of each unique TCRbeta CDR3 rearrangement, sequence reads were collapsed and filtered. For each sample, productive Simpson clonality was calculated as the square root of Simpson's diversity index across productive rearrangements. The table comes from immuneACCESS by way of TCRdb, which keeps in-frame sequences with V and J called. Part of the clones is missing from these tables; in studies checked, under half for an unresolved V gene and the rest for unknown reasons. The V and J calls and clone size were taken over from that table, and D and trimming were inferred from the DNA. The sample records approximately 88,000 clones, more than 75% of which are singletons. The top ten constitute 13% to 15% of the sample.

This receptor was obtained from a woman in her 70s with acute or convalescent COVID-19. The sample taken for sequencing was peripheral blood. The V and J genes are TRBV18 and TRBJ1-1; the junction holds 10 bases that match TRBD1. The encoded CDR3 is CASSPGQGKTEAFF. The nucleotides read TGTGCCAGCTCACCGGGACAGGGGAAAACTGAAGCTTTCTTT.